These 4 T cell receptor beta chains share one sample of origin, sequenced in a study of blood T cell repertoires in COVID-19. The data were produced by immunoSEQ multiplex PCR, yet TCRdb's version contains in-frame clones alone and is incomplete. The table shows 200,000 to 250,000 clones, with about 76% occurring only once. The sequenced material came from PBMCs or T cells enriched from blood (not recorded which). The source of these receptors is a woman in her 50s with acute COVID-19.

The V gene is TRBV4-3, the J gene TRBJ1-2; a weak D match, TRBD1 (5 bases). Trimming shortened V by 1 base and J by 0 bases, and 9 bases separated the two germline ends. From germline, CDR1 is LGHNA and CDR2 YSLEER. This CDR3 region has 15 residues. CDR3 nucleotides: TGCGCCAGCAGCCAAGCAGGGATAGCTAACTATGGCTACACCTTC. Translated, it gives CASSQAGIANYGYTF.

The J gene is TRBJ2-1, the V gene TRBV6-2 or TRBV6-3; 9 nucleotides agree with TRBD1. Germline values: CDR1 MNHEY, CDR2 SVGEGT. V gave up 2 bases and J gave up 7 bases; unmatched junction bases: 9. The CDR3 loop spans 16 amino acids. CDR3 bases: TGTGCCAGCAGTTACGACCGTCCGGGACAGGGTAATGAGCAGTTCTTC. As protein: CASSYDRPGQGNEQFF.

The V call is TRBV19, the J call TRBJ2-3; 8 nucleotides match TRBD1. Germline V CDR1 and CDR2: LNHDA, SQIVND (reference sequence). V shed 4 bases and J 2 bases; nucleotides not matched to a gene: 2. There are 14 residues in the CDR3. DNA for the CDR3: TGTGCCAGTAGTACGGGACAGGCCACAGATACGCAGTATTTT. It is translated as CASSTGQATDTQYF.

The table lists this clone with a few counts. The CDR3 loop reads CASSRDPGLLYEQYF. The DNA for the CDR3 is TGTGCCAGCAGCCGAGATCCGGGACTATTGTACGAGCAGTACTTC. The chain joins TRBV7-8 to TRBJ2-7; TRBD2 matches 7 bases. Trimming removed 5 bases from V and 4 bases from J; junction bases left unmatched: 11. The CDR3 loop spans 15 amino acids. Germline CDR1 and CDR2: SGHVS and FQNEAQ.